The T cell receptor (beta chain) under discussion was sequenced for a study of beta chain features in type 1 diabetes. Study findings and constraints: It was among patients, rather than healthy donors, that naive, central memory and Treg TCRB repertoires appeared more similar. Patients with type 1 diabetes carried fewer insertions and had more deletions at their VDJ junctions. Among all four CD4+ subsets, Type 1 diabetes patients had TCRB CDR3s that were moderately but significantly shorter.

Germline lookup yields CDR1 MGHRA and CDR2 YSYEKL. The V end was cut by 3 bases, the J end by 3 bases, with 9 bases between. The CDR3 spans 14 residues. As concerns this clone: Its antigen is undetermined.

The investigators reverse transcribed all of the isolated RNA, so they sequenced expressed TCRB transcripts. Deep immunoSEQ sequencing covered naive, central memory and regulatory T cell samples. Some clones are missing from TCRdb's copy, which holds only in-frame ones; the method was immunoSEQ multiplex PCR. The sample lists approximately 380,000 clones; over 13% were seen once. The chain links TRBV4-1 to TRBJ2-1, with D tentatively TRBD2 (5 bases). This receptor was taken from a woman aged 18-29 years in good health. The source material was naive CD4+ T cells from blood. The CDR3 sequence is CASSQVRDYNEQFF. DNA for the CDR3: TGCGCCAGCAGCCAGGTCCGGGACTACAATGAGCAGTTCTTC.